This TCR beta chain was observed in a study of blood T cell repertoires in COVID-19. Study background: Samples representing acute and convalescent COVID-19 were sourced from the United States, Italy and Spain. In each case, the material was cDNA or gDNA derived from T cells, B-cell-depleted T cells, or PBMCs.

In the authors' workflow: Nucleated cell counts were estimated from reference gene primer amplification. The method was immunoSEQ multiplex PCR; TCRdb's version includes in-frame clones alone and lacks a portion of them. That table furnishes V, J and clone size, whereas the DNA furnished D and trimming. The sample shows about 18,000 clones, about 88% of them seen only once. Per the germline V gene, CDR1 is SGHRS and CDR2 is YFSETQ. The V segment lost 3 bases and the J segment 7 bases; nucleotides outside the gene matches: 4. The length of the CDR3 is 14 residues. This rearrangement joins TRBV5-1 to TRBJ1-2, with 12 nucleotides matching TRBD1. The receptor comes from a middle-aged man with active COVID-19. Sequences were obtained from peripheral blood. CDR3 sequence: CASSYGTGGFGYTF. In nucleotides, the CDR3 is TGCGCCAGCAGCTACGGGACAGGGGGCTTTGGCTACACCTTC.